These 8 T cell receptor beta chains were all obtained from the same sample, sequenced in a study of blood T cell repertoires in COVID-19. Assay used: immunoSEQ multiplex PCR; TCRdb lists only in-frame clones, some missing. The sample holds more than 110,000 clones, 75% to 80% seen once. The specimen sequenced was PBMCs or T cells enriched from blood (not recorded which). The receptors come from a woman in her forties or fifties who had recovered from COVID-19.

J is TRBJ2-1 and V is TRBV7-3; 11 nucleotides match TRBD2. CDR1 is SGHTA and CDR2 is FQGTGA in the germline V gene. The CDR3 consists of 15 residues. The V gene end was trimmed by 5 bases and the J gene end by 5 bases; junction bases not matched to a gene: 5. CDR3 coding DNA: TGTGCCAGCAGCCCTGGACTAGCGGGTAACAATGAGCAGTTCTTC. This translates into CASSPGLAGNNEQFF.

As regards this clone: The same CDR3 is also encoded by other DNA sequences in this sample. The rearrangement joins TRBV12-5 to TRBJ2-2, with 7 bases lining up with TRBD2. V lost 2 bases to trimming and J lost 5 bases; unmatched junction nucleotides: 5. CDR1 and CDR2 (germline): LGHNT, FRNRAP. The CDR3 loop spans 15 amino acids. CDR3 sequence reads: CASGLSGGRTGELFF. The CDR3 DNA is TGTGCTAGTGGTTTGTCGGGGGGTCGGACCGGGGAGCTGTTTTTT.

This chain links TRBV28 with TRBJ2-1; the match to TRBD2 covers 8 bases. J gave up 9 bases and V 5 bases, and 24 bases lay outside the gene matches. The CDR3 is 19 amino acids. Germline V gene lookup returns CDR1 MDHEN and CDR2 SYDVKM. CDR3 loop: CASSGASDGDGLAVGEQFF. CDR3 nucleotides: TGTGCCAGCAGTGGGGCGTCGGACGGCGACGGACTAGCTGTCGGTGAGCAGTTCTTC.

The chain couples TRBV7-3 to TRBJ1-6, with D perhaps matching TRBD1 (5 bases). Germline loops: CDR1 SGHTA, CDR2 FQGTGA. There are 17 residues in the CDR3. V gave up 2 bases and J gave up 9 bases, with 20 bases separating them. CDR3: CASSLGASGLSISPLHF. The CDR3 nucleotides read TGTGCCAGCAGCTTAGGGGCCTCAGGGCTAAGTATTTCACCCCTCCACTTT.

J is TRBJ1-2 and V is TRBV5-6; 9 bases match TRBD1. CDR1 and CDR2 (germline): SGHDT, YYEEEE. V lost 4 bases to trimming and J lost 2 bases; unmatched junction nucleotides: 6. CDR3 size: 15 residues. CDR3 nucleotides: TGTGCCAGCAGCCCTGGGACAGGGCGGAACTATGGCTACACCTTC. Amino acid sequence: CASSPGTGRNYGYTF.

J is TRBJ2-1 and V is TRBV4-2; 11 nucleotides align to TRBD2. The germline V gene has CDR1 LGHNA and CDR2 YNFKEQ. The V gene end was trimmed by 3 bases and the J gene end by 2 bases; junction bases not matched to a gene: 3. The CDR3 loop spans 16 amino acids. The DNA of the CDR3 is TGTGCCAGCAGCCAGACTAGCGGGACAACCTACAATGAGCAGTTCTTC. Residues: CASSQTSGTTYNEQFF.

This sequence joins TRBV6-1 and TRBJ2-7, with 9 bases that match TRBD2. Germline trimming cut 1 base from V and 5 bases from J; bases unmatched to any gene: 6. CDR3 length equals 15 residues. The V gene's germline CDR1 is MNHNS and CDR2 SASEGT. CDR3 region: CASSEVPSGTDEQYF. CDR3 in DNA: TGTGCCAGCAGTGAAGTTCCTAGCGGGACGGACGAGCAGTACTTC.

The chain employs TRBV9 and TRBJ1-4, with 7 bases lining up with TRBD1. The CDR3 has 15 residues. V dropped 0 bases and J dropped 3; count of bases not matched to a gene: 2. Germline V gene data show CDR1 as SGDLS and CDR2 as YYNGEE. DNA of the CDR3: TGTGCCAGCAGCGTAGGGGACAGACCTAATGAAAAACTGTTTTTT. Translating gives CASSVGDRPNEKLFF.